This is a list of T cell receptor beta chains from one sample in a study of CD8 T cells in ankylosing spondylitis. TCRdb processed the 5' RACE reads anew with MiXCR; each CDR3 protein has one entry. Found here are 200,000 to 250,000 distinct CDR3 sequences, roughly 18% of them singletons; the top ten hold approximately 42%. Sequences were obtained from blood, either unsorted or a sorted T cell fraction (not recorded which). Every receptor here comes from a male donor with ankylosing spondylitis. Each CDR3 is given with its conserved first and last residue. The D gene is left open where the match is weak. Expanded clones are given a class, and other clones once, few, many or no size at all.

>TRBV7-2|16|TRBJ2-3|.|TRBD2
CASSPTSSGGTDTQYF
TGTGCCAGCAGCCCCACCTCAAGCGGGGGAACAGATACGCAGTATTTT
>TRBV20-1|13|TRBJ2-1|few|.
CSAKGTTVNEQFF
TGCAGTGCTAAGGGGACCACTGTCAATGAGCAGTTCTTC
>TRBV6-1|15|TRBJ1-1|.|.
CASSDYMTAASEAFF
TGTGCCAGCAGCGATTATATGACGGCCGCTTCTGAAGCTTTCTTT
>TRBV29-1|12|TRBJ2-1|many|.
CSQTTPYNEQFF
TGCAGCCAGACGACCCCCTACAATGAGCAGTTCTTC
>TRBV7-8|16|TRBJ2-7|.|.
CASSPGGRGASYEQYF
TGTGCCAGCAGCCCAGGCGGCCGGGGGGCCTCCTACGAGCAGTACTTC
>TRBV6-2/TRBV6-3|14|TRBJ2-7|few|TRBD2
CASAPGLAVYEQYF
TGTGCCAGCGCCCCGGGACTAGCGGTCTACGAGCAGTACTTC
>TRBV7-9|14|TRBJ1-2|.|.
CASSLAVGVPGYTF
TGTGCCAGCAGCTTAGCAGTGGGTGTTCCTGGCTACACCTTC
>TRBV2|14|TRBJ2-1|.|.
CASSERLASNEQFF
TGTGCCAGCAGTGAAAGGCTAGCTTCGAATGAGCAGTTCTTC
>TRBV7-9|14|TRBJ2-3|many|TRBD1
CASTYRGLSDTQYF
TGTGCCAGCACCTACAGGGGGCTGTCAGATACGCAGTATTTT
>TRBV5-6|13|TRBJ1-1|.|.
CASSLRGRTEAFF
TGTGCCAGCAGCCTCAGGGGTAGGACTGAAGCTTTCTTT
>TRBV20-1|13|TRBJ2-7|.|TRBD1
CSAPDRVGFEQYF
TGCAGTGCTCCGGACAGGGTGGGGTTCGAGCAGTACTTC
>TRBV29-1|15|TRBJ2-2|.|.
CSVALHWQNTGELFF
TGCAGCGTGGCCCTCCATTGGCAGAACACCGGGGAGCTGTTTTTT
>TRBV5-6|16|TRBJ1-2|.|.
CASSFGRFGGDYGYTF
TGTGCCAGCAGCTTCGGCCGCTTTGGTGGGGACTATGGCTACACCTTC
>TRBV6-5|15|TRBJ2-3|.|.
CASSLLGGGSDTQYF
TGTGCCAGCAGTTTGTTGGGAGGAGGGTCAGATACGCAGTATTTT
>TRBV3-1|17|TRBJ2-2|few|TRBD2
CASSPTSGDANTGELFF
TGTGCCAGCAGCCCCACTAGCGGGGACGCGAACACCGGGGAGCTGTTTTTT
>TRBV3-1|15|TRBJ2-7|few|.
CASSQGSPRYYEQYF
TGTGCCAGCAGCCAAGGGTCCCCACGCTACTACGAGCAGTACTTC
>TRBV4-1|13|TRBJ1-1|.|.
CASSPTLLHEAFF
TGCGCCAGCAGCCCGACGCTCCTCCATGAAGCTTTCTTT
>TRBV11-2|12|TRBJ2-7|.|.
CASSLDRGEQYF
TGTGCCAGCAGCTTAGATCGGGGCGAGCAGTACTTC
>TRBV11-2|16|TRBJ1-1|few|TRBD1
CASSHASGQGPLEAFF
TGTGCCAGCAGCCATGCTTCCGGACAGGGGCCACTAGAAGCTTTCTTT
>TRBV29-1|14|TRBJ1-2|many|.
CSVLWRHNLYGYTF
TGCAGCGTCCTCTGGAGACACAACCTCTATGGCTACACCTTC
>TRBV5-1|17|TRBJ2-1|few|TRBD2
CASSLEGLGLPNNEQFF
TGCGCCAGCAGCTTGGAAGGGTTGGGACTACCAAACAATGAGCAGTTCTTC
>TRBV28|15|TRBJ2-1|.|.
CASSSAVGLLSEQFF
TGTGCCAGCAGCTCCGCGGTGGGGCTTCTGTCTGAGCAGTTCTTC
>TRBV4-2|15|TRBJ2-7|.|TRBD2
CASSEGLGVSYEQYF
TGTGCCAGCAGCGAGGGACTAGGGGTTTCCTACGAGCAGTACTTC
>TRBV27|18|TRBJ2-1|many|TRBD2
CASRSEQGLAGGGHEQFF
TGTGCCAGCAGATCCGAGCAGGGCCTAGCGGGAGGAGGCCATGAGCAGTTCTTC
>TRBV9|15|TRBJ2-7|.|TRBD1
CASSVAFGTDYEQYF
TGTGCCAGCAGCGTAGCTTTTGGGACAGACTACGAGCAGTACTTC
>TRBV19|12|TRBJ2-7|few|.
CASSGNAYEQYF
TGTGCCAGCTCCGGGAACGCCTACGAGCAGTACTTC